These 17 T cell receptor beta chains were all obtained from the same sample, sequenced in a study of T-cell memory formation after mild COVID-19. Via MiXCR, TCRdb re-called the 5' RACE reads, giving one row per CDR3 protein. The sample records roughly 86,000 distinct CDR3 sequences, more than 12% being singletons. The sequenced material came from PBMCs or a T cell subset sorted from them (not recorded which). All receptors derive from a man between 18 and 29 years old who had mild COVID-19 (a few samples of this study predate the infection). Cell type and time point are not known.

This clonotype counts as medium-sized. This chain joins TRBV7-2 and TRBJ1-1; D gene uncertain. V was clipped by 5 bases and J by 4 bases, with 8 bases between them. The CDR3 extends over 12 amino acids. The germline CDR1 and CDR2 sequences are SGHTA and FQGNSA. The CDR3 DNA reads TGTGCCAGCAGCATAAGTTCCACTGAAGCTTTCTTT. It specifies CASSISSTEAFF. Full variable domain (remainder filled in from reference TRBV7-2 and TRBJ1-1): GAGVSQSPSNKVTEKGKDVELRCDPISGHTALYWYRQSLGQGLEFLIYFQGNSAPDKSGLPSDRFSAERTGGSVSTLTIQRTQQEDSAVYLCASSISSTEAFFGQGTRLTVV.

The CDR3 nucleotides read TGTGCCATCAGTGGAACAGGGGAACCCGGGGAGCTGTTTTTT. Translation gives CAISGTGEPGELFF. The chain combines TRBV10-3 with TRBJ2-2; 7 nucleotides agree with TRBD1. Germline CDR1 is ENHRY and CDR2 is SYGVKD. V dropped 4 bases and J dropped 6; count of bases not matched to a gene: 5. The length of the CDR3 is 14 residues.

This clonotype has just a few counts. CDR3 sequence reads: CASSHGPTGYPEAFF. CDR3 DNA: TGTGCCAGCAGCCACGGGCCAACAGGGTATCCTGAAGCTTTCTTT. The V call is TRBV3-1, the J call TRBJ1-1, with D maybe TRBD1 (6 bases). The CDR3 is 15 amino acids. V was clipped by 3 bases and J by 6 bases, with 17 bases between them. Germline loops: CDR1 LGHDT, CDR2 YNNKEL (reference sequence).

The chain links TRBV7-9 to TRBJ2-7, with 7 nucleotides matching TRBD1. Per germline, CDR1 SEHNR and CDR2 FQNEAQ (reference sequence). The V and J ends lost 8 bases and 1 base, in that order; junction bases with no gene match: 8. The length of the CDR3 is 14 residues. CDR3 sequence reads: CASAPRGLSYEQYF. In nucleotides, the CDR3 is TGTGCCAGCGCGCCGAGGGGGCTGTCCTACGAGCAGTACTTC.

This sequence joins TRBV9 and TRBJ1-3; no definite D call. This CDR3 is built from 15 residues. CDR1 and CDR2 from the germline V gene are SGDLS and YYNGEE. Trimming cost V 3 bases and J 0 bases, with 10 bases left between them. CDR3 in amino acids: CASSAYLGSGNTIYF. CDR3 DNA: TGTGCCAGCAGCGCCTATCTCGGCTCTGGAAACACCATATATTTT.

The V and J genes are TRBV7-9 and TRBJ1-2; D unresolved. The germline V and J ends were trimmed by 5 bases and 0 bases, with 13 bases remaining between them. The germline CDR1 and CDR2 sequences are SEHNR and FQNEAQ (reference sequence). This CDR3 has 15 amino acids. For the CDR3, the DNA is TGTGCCAGCAGCGGTGCATCGGGATCTAACTATGGCTACACCTTC. It is translated as CASSGASGSNYGYTF.

V gene TRBV11-2 combines with J gene TRBJ2-3; D gene unclear. The CDR3 covers 11 residues. The ends were cut back, 1 base at V and 11 bases at J, with 7 bases in the middle. Germline loops: CDR1 SGHAT, CDR2 FQNNGV. The CDR3 coding sequence is TGTGCCAGCAGCTTAGGGGTAATGCAGTATTTT. This codes for CASSLGVMQYF.

The table lists this clonotype with many counts. This chain joins TRBV20-1 and TRBJ2-1, with TRBD2 as a possible D gene (5 bases). The CDR3 runs to 11 residues. V lost 6 bases, J lost 9 bases, and 12 bases lay in between. Germline CDR1 is DFQATT and CDR2 is SNEGSKA (reference sequence). CDR3 sequence reads: CSAPWSGEQFF. CDR3 DNA: TGCAGTGCCCCCTGGAGCGGTGAGCAGTTCTTC.

The chain couples TRBV5-1 to TRBJ2-3; D gene uncertain. The germline V gene has CDR1 SGHRS and CDR2 YFSETQ. V gave up 3 bases and J gave up 0 bases, with 8 bases separating them. The length of the CDR3 is 14 residues. CDR3 bases: TGCGCCAGCAGCTCCTACAGAAGCACAGATACGCAGTATTTT. This gives the protein CASSSYRSTDTQYF.

This clonotype was seen a few times. The CDR3: CASGNGFPFGNEQFF. DNA for the CDR3: TGTGCCAGCGGTAACGGGTTTCCTTTTGGGAATGAGCAGTTCTTC. This sequence joins TRBV6-1 and TRBJ2-1; D ambiguous. The CDR3 is 15 residues long. V was cut by 8 bases and J by 7 bases, with 21 bases left in between. Germline V lookup: CDR1 MNHNS, CDR2 SASEGT.

There are a few counts of this clonotype. The chain is built from TRBV7-2 and TRBJ1-1, with 7 bases fitting TRBD1. The germline V gene encodes CDR1 SGHTA and CDR2 FQGNSA. V trimming: 3 bases; J trimming: 0 bases; junction bases outside the gene matches: 10. This CDR3 comprises 17 residues. The CDR3 nucleotides are TGTGCCAGCAGCTTCTTCGGCAGGGGGTTTATGAACACTGAAGCTTTCTTT. It encodes CASSFFGRGFMNTEAFF.

This clonotype was picked up a small number of times. The chain employs TRBV7-9 and TRBJ1-6, with D perhaps TRBD1 (5 bases). The CDR3 spans 15 residues. With 6 bases removed from V and 10 bases from J, the gap between germline ends came to 19 bases. The germline CDR1 and CDR2 sequences are SEHNR and FQNEAQ (reference sequence). CDR3 in DNA: TGTGCCAGCAGAGGCAGGGATGCCCTCAGATCACCCCTCCACTTT. It translates to CASRGRDALRSPLHF.

This clonotype was picked up a small number of times. This chain connects TRBV7-3 to TRBJ2-3; D assignment may be TRBD1 or TRBD2 (6 bases each). Germline V gene lookup returns CDR1 SGHTA and CDR2 FQGTGA. Trimming shortened V by 0 bases and J by 5 bases, and 12 bases separated the two germline ends. The CDR3 length is 15 residues. CDR3 protein: CASSLTTGAGDTQYF. The DNA of the CDR3 is TGTGCCAGCAGCTTAACGACGGGGGCCGGAGATACGCAGTATTTT.

This sequence joins TRBV2 and TRBJ2-1; D not certain. Germline assignment: CDR1 SNHLY and CDR2 FYNNEI. The CDR3 runs to 14 residues. V was shortened by 2 bases and J by 4 bases, with 9 bases between the two germline ends. CDR3 in amino acids: CASSERTQYNEQFF. The CDR3 DNA sequence: TGTGCCAGCAGTGAAAGGACCCAATACAATGAGCAGTTCTTC. Together with reference TRBV2 and TRBJ2-1, the CDR3 gives the full variable domain: EPEVTQTPSHQVTQMGQEVILRCVPISNHLYFYWYRQILGQKVEFLVSFYNNEISEKSEIFDDQFSVERPDGSNFTLKIRSTKLEDSAMYFCASSERTQYNEQFFGPGTRLTVL.

This clonotype was seen more than once but under ten times. V usage is TRBV20-1 and J usage is TRBJ2-7; TRBD2 matches 7 bases. The germline V gene encodes CDR1 DFQATT and CDR2 SNEGSKA (reference sequence). The trim removed 5 bases at V and 0 bases at J, leaving 4 bases unmatched. The CDR3 totals 13 residues. The CDR3 nucleotides are TGCAGTGCTGGGGGGGAAAGCTCCTACGAGCAGTACTTC. Its translation is CSAGGESSYEQYF.

V usage is TRBV3-1 and J usage is TRBJ2-3, with D perhaps matching TRBD1 (6 bases). This CDR3 spans 15 amino acids. The germline CDR1 and CDR2 sequences are LGHDT and YNNKEL (reference sequence). The V end was cut by 5 bases, the J end by 3 bases, with 15 bases between. Here the CDR3 reads CASSYRDGSTDTQYF. In nucleotides, the CDR3 is TGTGCCAGCAGCTACAGGGACGGTAGTACAGATACGCAGTATTTT.

This clonotype was observed a few times. The gene calls are TRBV4-1 and TRBJ1-5; no clear D gene. Germline-derived CDR1 and CDR2 are MGHRA and YSYEKL. Trimming stripped 4 bases from V and 1 base from J, with 11 bases between. The CDR3 length is 15 residues. CDR3 amino acids: CASSRRWVSNQPQHF. DNA for the CDR3: TGCGCCAGCAGCCGGCGGTGGGTGAGCAATCAGCCCCAGCATTTT.